These 12 T cell receptor beta chains were sequenced from one sample in a study of metastatic and nonmetastatic thyroid tumors. With MiXCR, TCRdb called clones anew from the PCR reads. Of some 17,000 clones detected, roughly 22% appear once; the ten largest clones hold 21%. Treatment of any kind had been given to no patient before thyroid surgery. Sequenced: adjacent normal tissue. The receptors were gathered from a female donor with papillary thyroid cancer or a benign thyroid nodule (not recorded which). Some clones in this sample may be carry-over from other donors' samples.

This clone turned up a few times. The gene calls are TRBV12-5 and TRBJ1-5, with D unclear. V was cut by 2 bases and J by 6 bases, with 11 bases left in between. Germline values: CDR1 LGHNT, CDR2 FRNRAP. The length of the CDR3 is 14 residues. The CDR3 loop is CASGLKLTAQPQHF. The CDR3 DNA reads TGTGCTAGTGGTTTGAAGTTAACAGCTCAGCCCCAGCATTTT.

This clone occurred a few times. V usage is TRBV19 and J usage is TRBJ2-3; the D call may be TRBD1 or TRBD2 (5 bases each). V gave up 2 bases and J gave up 5 bases, with 8 bases separating them. CDR3 length: 13 residues. The germline gives CDR1 LNHDA, CDR2 SQIVND (reference sequence). CDR3 loop: CASSIQGVDTQYF. CDR3 DNA: TGTGCCAGTAGTATACAGGGAGTAGATACGCAGTATTTT.

The chain carries TRBV6-2 or TRBV6-3 and TRBJ2-3; TRBD1 might be the D (5 bases). This CDR3 spans 13 amino acids. In germline, CDR1 is MNHEY, CDR2 SVGEGT. V gave up 7 bases and J gave up 2 bases, with 10 bases separating them. The CDR3 nucleotides read TGTGCCAGCACGCAAGGGGACACAGATACGCAGTATTTT. The encoded protein is CASTQGDTDTQYF.

This clone was detected a few times. V and J are TRBV10-3 and TRBJ2-7; 11 bases fit TRBD1. V was clipped by 8 bases and J by 3 bases; unmatched bases: 9. Germline V CDR1 and CDR2: ENHRY, SYGVKD. The CDR3 is 15 residues long. CDR3 in amino acids: CAIGEGTGGRYEQYF. The CDR3 bases are TGTGCCATCGGGGAAGGGACAGGGGGTCGCTACGAGCAGTACTTC.

The chain recombines TRBV6-2 or TRBV6-3 with TRBJ2-6; TRBD1 might be the D (5 bases). Germline lookup yields CDR1 MNHEY and CDR2 SVGEGT. V was pared by 7 bases and J by 3 bases, with 25 bases between. CDR3 size: 19 residues. The CDR3 DNA sequence: TGTGCCAGCACCCCACGCTCGGGCCAGGGAAGGTTTGGGGCCAACGTCCTGACTTTC. Amino acid sequence: CASTPRSGQGRFGANVLTF.

This clone was observed a handful of times. The chain carries TRBV28 and TRBJ2-3, with D hard to call. Germline lookup yields CDR1 MDHEN and CDR2 SYDVKM. Trimming shortened V by 4 bases and J by 3 bases, and 14 bases separated the two germline ends. The CDR3 sequence is 15 residues long. CDR3 DNA sequence: TGTGCCAGCAGTTCCCCCCCTGGCCATACAGATACGCAGTATTTT. Its protein product is CASSSPPGHTDTQYF.

This clone was picked up a small number of times. V and J are TRBV20-1 and TRBJ2-7, with D maybe TRBD1 (6 bases). The CDR3 is made up of 14 amino acids. The V end lost 3 bases, the J end lost 3 bases, and 15 bases lay between the germline ends. Germline V gene lookup returns CDR1 DFQATT and CDR2 SNEGSKA (reference sequence). Written as DNA, the CDR3 is TGCAGTGCTAGGAACCGGGACAAACGCTACGAGCAGTACTTC. This translates into CSARNRDKRYEQYF.

This clone was seen ten or more times. J is TRBJ2-7 and V is TRBV15; no reliable D call. The CDR3 runs 13 residues. Deletions cut 0 bases from V and 2 bases from J, with 5 bases between. From germline, CDR1 is LNHNV and CDR2 YYDKDF (reference sequence). The CDR3 reads CATSRDLPYEQYF. In DNA, the CDR3 is TGTGCCACCAGCAGAGATTTACCCTACGAGCAGTACTTC.

In this sample, this clone turned up a few times. The chain carries TRBV5-1 and TRBJ2-1, with 16 bases matching TRBD2. The V segment lost 3 bases and the J segment 12 bases; nucleotides outside the gene matches: 6. Germline V gene sequence: CDR1 SGHRS, CDR2 YFSETQ. The CDR3 loop spans 15 amino acids. This chain's CDR3 is CASSSGTSGGERQFF. For the CDR3, the DNA is TGCGCCAGCAGCTCCGGGACTAGCGGGGGGGAACGGCAGTTCTTC. Supplemented by reference TRBV5-1 and TRBJ2-1, the full variable domain reads KAGVTQTPRYLIKTRGQQVTLSCSPISGHRSVSWYQQTPGQGLQFLFEYFSETQRNKGNFPGRFSGRQFSNSRSEMNVSTLELGDSALYLCASSSGTSGGERQFFGPGTRLTVL.

This clone was picked up a small number of times. The chain has TRBV2 and TRBJ1-2, with 12 positions matching TRBD1. J was trimmed by 0 bases and V by 0 bases; bases with no gene match: 5. In germline, CDR1 is SNHLY, CDR2 FYNNEI. The CDR3 consists of 18 residues. Here the CDR3 reads CASSEAGTGGRSNYGYTF. The CDR3 DNA reads as TGTGCCAGCAGTGAAGCTGGGACAGGGGGCCGATCTAACTATGGCTACACCTTC.

There are a few counts of this clone. The chain recombines TRBV20-1 with TRBJ2-7; D is ambiguous. Trimming pared 0 bases from V and 0 bases from J, leaving 9 bases between. Germline CDR1 DFQATT, CDR2 SNEGSKA (reference sequence). CDR3 length: 14 amino acids. For the CDR3, the DNA is TGCAGTGCTAGAGATAGGCGGATCTCCTACGAGCAGTACTTC. Protein product: CSARDRRISYEQYF.

This clone showed up many times. The chain combines TRBV13 with TRBJ2-2; D unresolved. The CDR3 has 15 amino acids. The germline CDR1 and CDR2 sequences are PRHDT and FYEKMQ (reference sequence). Trimming removed 5 bases from V and 5 bases from J, with 15 bases in between. CDR3 in DNA: TGTGCCAGCAGCCCCAGAAGTTGGTTGACCGGGGAGCTGTTTTTT. This gives the protein CASSPRSWLTGELFF. Drawing the rest from reference TRBV13 and TRBJ2-2, the complete variable domain is AAGVIQSPRHLIKEKRETATLKCYPIPRHDTVYWYQQGPGQDPQFLISFYEKMQSDKGSIPDRFSAQQFSDYHSELNMSSLELGDSALYFCASSPRSWLTGELFFGEGSRLTVL.